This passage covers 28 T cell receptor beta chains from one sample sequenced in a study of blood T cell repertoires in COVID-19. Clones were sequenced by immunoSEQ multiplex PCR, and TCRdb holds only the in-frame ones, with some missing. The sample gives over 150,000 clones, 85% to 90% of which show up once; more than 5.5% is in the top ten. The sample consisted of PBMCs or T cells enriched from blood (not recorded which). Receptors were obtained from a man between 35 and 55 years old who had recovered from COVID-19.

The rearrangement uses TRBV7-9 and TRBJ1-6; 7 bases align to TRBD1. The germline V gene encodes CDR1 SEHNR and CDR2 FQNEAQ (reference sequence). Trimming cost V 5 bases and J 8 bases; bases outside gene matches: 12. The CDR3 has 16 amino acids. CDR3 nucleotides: TGTGCCAGCAGCCGACTCGCGGGACAGATTGATTCACCCCTCCACTTT. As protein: CASSRLAGQIDSPLHF.

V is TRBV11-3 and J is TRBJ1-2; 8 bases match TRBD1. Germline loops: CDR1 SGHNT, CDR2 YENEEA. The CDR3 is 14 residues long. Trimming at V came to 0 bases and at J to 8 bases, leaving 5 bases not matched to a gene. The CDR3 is CASSLDPRGLGYTF. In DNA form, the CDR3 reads TGTGCCAGCAGCTTAGATCCCAGGGGGCTCGGCTACACCTTC.

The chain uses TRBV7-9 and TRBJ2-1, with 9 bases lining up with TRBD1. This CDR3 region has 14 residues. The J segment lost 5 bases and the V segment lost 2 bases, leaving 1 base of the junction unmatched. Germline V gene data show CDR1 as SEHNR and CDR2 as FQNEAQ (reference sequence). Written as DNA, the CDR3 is TGTGCCAGCAGCTTACGGACAGGGGACAATGAGCAGTTCTTC. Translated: CASSLRTGDNEQFF.

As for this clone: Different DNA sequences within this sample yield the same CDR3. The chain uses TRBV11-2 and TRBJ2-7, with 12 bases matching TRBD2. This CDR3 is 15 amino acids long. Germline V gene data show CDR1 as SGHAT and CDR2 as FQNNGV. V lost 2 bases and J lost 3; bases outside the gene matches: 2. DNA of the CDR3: TGTGCCAGCAGCTTATCGACTAGCGGGAGCTACGAGCAGTACTTC. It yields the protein CASSLSTSGSYEQYF.

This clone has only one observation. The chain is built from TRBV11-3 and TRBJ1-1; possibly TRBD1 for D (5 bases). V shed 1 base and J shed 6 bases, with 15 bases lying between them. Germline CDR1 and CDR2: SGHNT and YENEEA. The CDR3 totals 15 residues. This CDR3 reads CASSLVGQGRAEAFF. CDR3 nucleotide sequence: TGTGCCAGCAGCTTAGTAGGGCAGGGTCGGGCTGAAGCTTTCTTT.

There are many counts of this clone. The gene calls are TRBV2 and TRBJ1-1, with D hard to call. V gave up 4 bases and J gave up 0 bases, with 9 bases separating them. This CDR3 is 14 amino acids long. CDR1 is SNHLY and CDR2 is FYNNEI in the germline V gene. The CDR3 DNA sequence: TGTGCCAGCAGTGTTGGTGACATGAACACTGAAGCTTTCTTT. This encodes CASSVGDMNTEAFF. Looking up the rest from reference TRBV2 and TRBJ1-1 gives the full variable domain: EPEVTQTPSHQVTQMGQEVILRCVPISNHLYFYWYRQILGQKVEFLVSFYNNEISEKSEIFDDQFSVERPDGSNFTLKIRSTKLEDSAMYFCASSVGDMNTEAFFGQGTRLTVV.

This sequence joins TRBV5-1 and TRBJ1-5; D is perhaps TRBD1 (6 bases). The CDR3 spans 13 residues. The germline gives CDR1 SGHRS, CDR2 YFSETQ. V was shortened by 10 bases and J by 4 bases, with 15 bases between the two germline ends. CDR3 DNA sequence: TGCGCCCAACAGGGTACAGATAATCAGCCCCAGCATTTT. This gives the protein CAQQGTDNQPQHF.

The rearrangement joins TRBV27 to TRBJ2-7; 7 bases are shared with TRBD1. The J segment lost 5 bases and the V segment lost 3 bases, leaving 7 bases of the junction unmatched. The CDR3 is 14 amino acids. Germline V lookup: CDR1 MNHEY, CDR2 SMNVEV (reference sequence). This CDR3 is CASSLVTGIDEQYF. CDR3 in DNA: TGTGCCAGCAGTTTGGTGACAGGGATCGACGAGCAGTACTTC.

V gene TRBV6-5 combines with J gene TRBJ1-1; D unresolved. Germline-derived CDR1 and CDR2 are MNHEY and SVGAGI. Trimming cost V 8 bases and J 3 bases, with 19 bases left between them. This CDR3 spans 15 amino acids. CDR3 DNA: TGTGCCAGCCTTGAACGTCCGGGATCCTACACTGAAGCTTTCTTT. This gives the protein CASLERPGSYTEAFF.

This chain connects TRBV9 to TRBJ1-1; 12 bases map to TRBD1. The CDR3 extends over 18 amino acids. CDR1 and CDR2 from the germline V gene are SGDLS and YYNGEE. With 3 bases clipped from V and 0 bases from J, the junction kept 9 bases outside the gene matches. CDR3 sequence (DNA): TGTGCCAGCAGCGCCGACCCGGGACAGGGGGCGTTGAACACTGAAGCTTTCTTT. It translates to CASSADPGQGALNTEAFF.

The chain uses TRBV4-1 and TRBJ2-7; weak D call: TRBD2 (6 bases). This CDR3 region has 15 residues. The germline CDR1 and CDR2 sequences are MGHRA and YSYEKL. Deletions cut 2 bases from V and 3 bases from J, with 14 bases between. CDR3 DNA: TGCGCCAGCAGCCAAAGGCGGGGCCCCTTCTACGAGCAGTACTTC. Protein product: CASSQRRGPFYEQYF.

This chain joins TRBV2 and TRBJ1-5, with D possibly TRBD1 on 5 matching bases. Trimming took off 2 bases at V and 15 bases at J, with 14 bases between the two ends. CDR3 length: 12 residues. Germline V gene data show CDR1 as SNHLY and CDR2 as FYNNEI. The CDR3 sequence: CASSEWGGHGHF. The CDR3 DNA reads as TGTGCCAGCAGTGAATGGGGGGGTCACGGGCATTTT. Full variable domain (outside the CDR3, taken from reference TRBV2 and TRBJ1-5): EPEVTQTPSHQVTQMGQEVILRCVPISNHLYFYWYRQILGQKVEFLVSFYNNEISEKSEIFDDQFSVERPDGSNFTLKIRSTKLEDSAMYFCASSEWGGHGHFGDGTRLSIL.

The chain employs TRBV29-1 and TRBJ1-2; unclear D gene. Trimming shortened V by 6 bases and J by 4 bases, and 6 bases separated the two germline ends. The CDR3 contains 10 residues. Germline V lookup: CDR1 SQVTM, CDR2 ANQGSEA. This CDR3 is CSVLFYGYTF. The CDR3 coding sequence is TGCAGCGTCCTCTTCTATGGCTACACCTTC.

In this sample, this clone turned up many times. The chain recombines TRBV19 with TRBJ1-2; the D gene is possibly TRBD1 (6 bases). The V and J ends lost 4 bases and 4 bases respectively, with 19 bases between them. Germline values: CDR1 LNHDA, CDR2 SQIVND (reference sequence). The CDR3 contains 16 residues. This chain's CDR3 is CASSTDSQRTLYGYTF. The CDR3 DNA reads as TGTGCCAGTAGTACGGACAGCCAAAGAACCCTCTATGGCTACACCTTC. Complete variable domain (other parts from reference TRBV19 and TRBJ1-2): DGGITQSPKYLFRKEGQNVTLSCEQNLNHDAMYWYRQDPGQGLRLIYYSQIVNDFQKGDIAEGYSVSREKKESFPLTVTSAQKNPTAFYLCASSTDSQRTLYGYTFGSGTRLTVV.

The CDR3 DNA sequence: TGTGCCAGCAGTGAGGATAGGACAGGGGTTCTCTATGGCTACACCTTC. Its protein is CASSEDRTGVLYGYTF. V usage is TRBV6-1 and J usage is TRBJ1-2; 9 nucleotides agree with TRBD1. V lost 3 bases, J lost 4 bases, and 9 bases stayed unmatched. The CDR3 consists of 16 residues. Germline assignment: CDR1 MNHNS and CDR2 SASEGT.

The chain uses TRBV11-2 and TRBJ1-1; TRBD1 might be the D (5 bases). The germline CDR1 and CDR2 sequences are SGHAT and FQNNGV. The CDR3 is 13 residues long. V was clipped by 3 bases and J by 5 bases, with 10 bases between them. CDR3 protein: CASSLAKGTEAFF. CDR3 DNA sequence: TGTGCCAGCAGCTTGGCCAAGGGGACTGAAGCTTTCTTT.

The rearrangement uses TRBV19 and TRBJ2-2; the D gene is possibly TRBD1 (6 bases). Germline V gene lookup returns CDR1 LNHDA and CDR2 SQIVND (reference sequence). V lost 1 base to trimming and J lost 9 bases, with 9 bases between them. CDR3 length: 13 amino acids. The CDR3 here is CASSIGRGRELFF. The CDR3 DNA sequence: TGTGCCAGTAGTATAGGCAGGGGTCGGGAGCTGTTTTTT.

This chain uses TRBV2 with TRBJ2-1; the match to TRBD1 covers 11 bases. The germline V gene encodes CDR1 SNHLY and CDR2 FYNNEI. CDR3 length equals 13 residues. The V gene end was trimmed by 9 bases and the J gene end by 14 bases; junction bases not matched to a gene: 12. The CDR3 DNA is TGTGCCAGGGCCGGGACAGGGGGGGTTCGGGAGTTCTTC. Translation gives CARAGTGGVREFF.

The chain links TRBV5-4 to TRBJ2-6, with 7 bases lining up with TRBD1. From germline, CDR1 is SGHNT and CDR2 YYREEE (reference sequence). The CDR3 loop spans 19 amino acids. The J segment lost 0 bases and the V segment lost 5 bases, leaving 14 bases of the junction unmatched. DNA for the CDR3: TGTGCCAGCAGGCCAAGGGGGCCCGCCTCGTCCTCTGGGGCCAACGTCCTGACTTTC. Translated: CASRPRGPASSSGANVLTF.

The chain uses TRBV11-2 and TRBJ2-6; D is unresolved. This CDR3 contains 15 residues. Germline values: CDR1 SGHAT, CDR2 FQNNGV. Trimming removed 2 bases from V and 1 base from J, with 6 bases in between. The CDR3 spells CASSLTRSGANVLTF. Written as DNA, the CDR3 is TGTGCCAGCAGCTTAACGCGATCTGGGGCCAACGTCCTGACTTTC.

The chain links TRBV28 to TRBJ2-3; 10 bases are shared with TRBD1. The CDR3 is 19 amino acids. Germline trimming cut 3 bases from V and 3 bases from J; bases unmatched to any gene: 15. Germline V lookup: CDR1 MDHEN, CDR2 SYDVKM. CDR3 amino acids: CASSFPGQGSGSRTDTQYF. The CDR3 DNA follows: TGTGCCAGCAGTTTCCCGGGACAGGGGAGCGGGAGCAGAACAGATACGCAGTATTTT. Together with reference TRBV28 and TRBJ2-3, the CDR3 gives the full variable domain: DVKVTQSSRYLVKRTGEKVFLECVQDMDHENMFWYRQDPGLGLRLIYFSYDVKMKEKGDIPEGYSVSREKKERFSLILESASTNQTSMYLCASSFPGQGSGSRTDTQYFGPGTRLTVL.

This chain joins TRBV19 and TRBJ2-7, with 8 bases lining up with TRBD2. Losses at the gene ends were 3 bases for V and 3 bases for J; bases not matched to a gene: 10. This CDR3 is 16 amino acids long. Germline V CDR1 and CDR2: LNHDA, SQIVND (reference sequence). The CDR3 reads CASSIPPGLAGYEQYF. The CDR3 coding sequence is TGTGCCAGTAGTATCCCTCCTGGGCTAGCGGGCTACGAGCAGTACTTC.

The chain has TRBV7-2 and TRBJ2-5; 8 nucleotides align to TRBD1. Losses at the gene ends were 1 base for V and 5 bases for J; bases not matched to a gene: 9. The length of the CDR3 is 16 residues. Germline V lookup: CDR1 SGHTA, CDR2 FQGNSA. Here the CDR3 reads CASSLGQGAAGETQYF. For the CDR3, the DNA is TGTGCCAGCAGCTTAGGGCAGGGGGCGGCCGGGGAGACCCAGTACTTC.

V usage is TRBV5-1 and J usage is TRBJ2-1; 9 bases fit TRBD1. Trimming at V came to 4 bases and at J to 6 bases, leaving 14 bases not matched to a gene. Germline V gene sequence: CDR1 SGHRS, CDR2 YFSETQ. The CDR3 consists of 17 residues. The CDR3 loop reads CASSPTAGTGNANEQFF. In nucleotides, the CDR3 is TGCGCCAGCAGCCCGACCGCCGGGACAGGGAATGCCAATGAGCAGTTCTTC.

The chain's CDR3 is CASSLQGQGTGELFF. The CDR3 DNA reads as TGCGCCAGCAGCTTACAAGGACAGGGCACCGGGGAGCTGTTTTTT. The chain has TRBV5-1 and TRBJ2-2; 8 bases agree with TRBD1. The CDR3 has 15 amino acids. Germline V gene lookup returns CDR1 SGHRS and CDR2 YFSETQ. The V gene end was trimmed by 2 bases and the J gene end by 4 bases; junction bases not matched to a gene: 4.

CDR3 nucleotide sequence: TGTGCCTGCCAACAGGGTCCCTCTGGGGCCAACGTCCTGACTTTC. This translates into CACQQGPSGANVLTF. This chain links TRBV30 with TRBJ2-6; D perhaps matches TRBD1 (6 bases). CDR3 size: 15 residues. The germline V gene has CDR1 GTSNPN and CDR2 SVGIG (reference sequence). Trimming pared 6 bases from V and 0 bases from J, leaving 12 bases between.

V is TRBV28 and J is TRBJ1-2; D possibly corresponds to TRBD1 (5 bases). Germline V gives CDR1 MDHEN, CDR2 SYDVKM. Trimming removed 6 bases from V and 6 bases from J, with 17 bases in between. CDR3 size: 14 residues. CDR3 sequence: CASSQYGLTDGYTF. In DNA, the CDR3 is TGTGCCAGCAGCCAATACGGCCTGACAGATGGCTACACCTTC.

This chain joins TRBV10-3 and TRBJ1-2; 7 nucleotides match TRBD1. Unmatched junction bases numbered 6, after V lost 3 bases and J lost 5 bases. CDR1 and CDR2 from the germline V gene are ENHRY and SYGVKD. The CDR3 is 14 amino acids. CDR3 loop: CAISDKGARYGYTF. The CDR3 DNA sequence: TGTGCCATCAGTGACAAGGGGGCAAGGTATGGCTACACCTTC.